The 15 T cell receptor beta chains listed next were all sequenced from one sample in a study of blood T cell repertoires in COVID-19. Here immunoSEQ multiplex PCR was the method, and the copy in TCRdb shows in-frame clones only, minus some. Of about 87,000 clones in the sample, about 90% were seen once. The sequencing input was peripheral blood. The receptors stem from an elderly man with acute or convalescent COVID-19.

The J gene is TRBJ1-4, the V gene TRBV18, with D unresolved. Trimming took off 0 bases at V and 5 bases at J, with 10 bases between the two ends. The CDR3 has 15 amino acids. The V gene's germline CDR1 is KGHSH and CDR2 LQKENI. The CDR3 bases are TGTGCCAGCTCACCACCTGGCCAGTTGAATGAAAAACTGTTTTTT. Its translation is CASSPPGQLNEKLFF.

The chain has TRBV11-2 and TRBJ2-3, with a tentative D call TRBD2 (5 bases). V lost 4 bases and J 4 bases, leaving 24 bases between the germline ends. Looked up from germline, CDR1 is SGHAT and CDR2 is FQNNGV. The CDR3 sequence is 18 residues long. CDR3 nucleotides: TGTGCCAGCAGCTCGAATCGGGTTTTCGGGATTAGTGCAGATACGCAGTATTTT. This codes for CASSSNRVFGISADTQYF.

This clone appeared once. CDR3 in amino acids: CASSLDTGGAYEKLFF. CDR3 DNA sequence: TGTGCCAGCAGCTTGGACACAGGGGGGGCATATGAAAAACTGTTTTTT. The V and J genes are TRBV5-5 and TRBJ1-4; 8 bases align to TRBD1. This CDR3 is built from 16 residues. After removal of 0 bases from V and 6 bases from J, the junction contained 7 bases not matched to a gene. In germline, CDR1 is SGHKS, CDR2 YYEKEE (reference sequence).

This clone was counted a single time. This chain joins TRBV9 and TRBJ2-5; 7 nucleotides match TRBD1. Germline values: CDR1 SGDLS, CDR2 YYNGEE. The trim removed 6 bases at V and 1 base at J, leaving 3 bases unmatched. The CDR3 has 13 amino acids. CDR3 DNA sequence: TGTGCCAGCAATAGGGACAGCCAAGAGACCCAGTACTTC. This encodes CASNRDSQETQYF.

The V call is TRBV2, the J call TRBJ2-3, with 10 positions matching TRBD2. Germline V CDR1 and CDR2: SNHLY, FYNNEI. With 5 bases clipped from V and 6 bases from J, the junction kept 14 bases outside the gene matches. The CDR3 has 17 amino acids. The CDR3 is CASSFLTSGTNPDTQYF. CDR3 in DNA: TGTGCCAGCAGTTTCCTAACTAGCGGGACGAACCCCGATACGCAGTATTTT. The whole variable domain, filled in from reference TRBV2 and TRBJ2-3, reads EPEVTQTPSHQVTQMGQEVILRCVPISNHLYFYWYRQILGQKVEFLVSFYNNEISEKSEIFDDQFSVERPDGSNFTLKIRSTKLEDSAMYFCASSFLTSGTNPDTQYFGPGTRLTVL.

The rearrangement joins TRBV9 to TRBJ1-2; 10 bases line up with TRBD1. This CDR3 has 14 residues. Looked up from germline, CDR1 is SGDLS and CDR2 is YYNGEE. The ends lost 4 bases at V and 6 bases at J; junction bases unmatched: 6. CDR3 bases: TGTGCCAGCAGCTGGGGGACAGGGGTTGATGGCTACACCTTC. This gives the protein CASSWGTGVDGYTF.

The chain employs TRBV3-1 (or the pseudogene TRBV3-2) and TRBJ2-7; weak D call: TRBD2 (6 bases). The CDR3 contains 14 residues. Germline V gene sequence: CDR1 LGHDT, CDR2 YNNKEL (reference sequence). With 4 bases removed from V and 3 bases from J, the gap between germline ends came to 13 bases. DNA of the CDR3: TGTGCCAGCAGCCTCGGGTCGGGGGACTACGAGCAGTACTTC. Residues: CASSLGSGDYEQYF.

The chain is built from TRBV9 and TRBJ1-4; TRBD1 aligns across 7 bases. V was clipped by 3 bases and J by 3 bases; unmatched bases: 8. CDR1 SGDLS and CDR2 YYNGEE come from the germline V gene. There are 16 residues in the CDR3. DNA for the CDR3: TGTGCCAGCAGCGCCCGAACCGACAGGGCTAATGAAAAACTGTTTTTT. Its translation: CASSARTDRANEKLFF.

The V gene is TRBV11-2, the J gene TRBJ2-7; 9 bases are shared with TRBD1. After removal of 5 bases from V and 4 bases from J, the junction contained 9 bases not matched to a gene. CDR3 size: 15 residues. The germline gives CDR1 SGHAT, CDR2 FQNNGV. The CDR3 protein is CASSTTGTGIYEQYF. The CDR3 coding sequence is TGTGCCAGCAGCACGACCGGGACAGGGATTTACGAGCAGTACTTC.

The rearrangement uses TRBV2 and TRBJ1-3, with 7 positions matching TRBD1. This CDR3 is built from 16 residues. The ends lost 6 bases at V and 0 bases at J; junction bases unmatched: 8. CDR1 is SNHLY and CDR2 is FYNNEI in the germline V gene. The CDR3 region has the DNA TGTGCCAGCAGCGGGACAGCTGACTACTCTGGAAACACCATATATTTT. Encoded protein: CASSGTADYSGNTIYF.

The rearrangement joins TRBV28 to TRBJ2-1; TRBD2 agrees at 8 bases. Germline V gene data show CDR1 as MDHEN and CDR2 as SYDVKM. The length of the CDR3 is 14 residues. V shed 6 bases and J 1 base; nucleotides not matched to a gene: 2. The CDR3 DNA sequence: TGTGCCAGCAGGGTAGCGGGATCCTACAATGAGCAGTTCTTC. Its protein is CASRVAGSYNEQFF.

In its sample, this clone was seen once. The genes are TRBV28 and TRBJ2-2, with 9 bases matching TRBD1. The ends lost 4 bases at V and 6 bases at J; junction bases unmatched: 6. This CDR3 has 15 residues. Germline loops: CDR1 MDHEN, CDR2 SYDVKM. The CDR3 region has the DNA TGTGCCAGCAGTTCCTTACAGGGGGCGGCCGGGGAGCTGTTTTTT. This codes for CASSSLQGAAGELFF.

The V gene is TRBV4-1, the J gene TRBJ2-6, with 10 bases identical to TRBD2. The germline CDR1 and CDR2 sequences are MGHRA and YSYEKL. V shed 0 bases, J shed 2 bases, and the junction held 4 bases outside the gene matches. The CDR3 sequence is 18 residues long. The CDR3 sequence: CASSQDPSGGAGANVLTF. The CDR3 bases are TGCGCCAGCAGCCAAGATCCCAGCGGGGGGGCTGGGGCCAACGTCCTGACTTTC.

V usage is TRBV6-2 or TRBV6-3 and J usage is TRBJ1-5; the D is unclear. The CDR3 loop spans 17 amino acids. Trimming stripped 6 bases from V and 0 bases from J, with 18 bases between. Germline V gives CDR1 MNHEY, CDR2 SVGEGT. The CDR3 protein is CASSPGGSLYSNQPQHF. The CDR3 bases are TGTGCCAGCAGCCCTGGAGGCAGCCTGTATAGCAATCAGCCCCAGCATTTT.

The rearrangement uses TRBV5-4 and TRBJ2-2, with 9 bases that match TRBD1. The CDR3 is 14 residues long. Looked up from germline, CDR1 is SGHNT and CDR2 is YYREEE (reference sequence). With V trimmed by 4 bases and J by 4 bases, 2 bases remained unmatched. The chain's CDR3 is CASSRDRATGELFF. DNA of the CDR3: TGTGCCAGCAGCCGGGACAGGGCCACCGGGGAGCTGTTTTTT.